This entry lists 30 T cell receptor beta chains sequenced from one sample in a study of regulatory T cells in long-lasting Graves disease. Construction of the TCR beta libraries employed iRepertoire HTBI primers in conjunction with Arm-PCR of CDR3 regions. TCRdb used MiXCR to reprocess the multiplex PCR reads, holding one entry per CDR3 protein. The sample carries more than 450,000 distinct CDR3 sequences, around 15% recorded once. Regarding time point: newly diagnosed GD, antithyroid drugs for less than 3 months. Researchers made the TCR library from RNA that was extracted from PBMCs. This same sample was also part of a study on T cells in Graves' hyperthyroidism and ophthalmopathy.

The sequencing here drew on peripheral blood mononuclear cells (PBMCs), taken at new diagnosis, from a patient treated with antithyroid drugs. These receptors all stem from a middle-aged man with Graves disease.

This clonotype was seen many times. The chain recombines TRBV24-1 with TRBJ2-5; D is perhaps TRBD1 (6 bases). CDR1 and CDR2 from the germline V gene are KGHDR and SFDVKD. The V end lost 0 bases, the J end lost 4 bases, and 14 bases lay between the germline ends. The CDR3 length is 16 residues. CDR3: CATSDLQGRGPETQYF. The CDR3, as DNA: TGTGCCACCAGTGATTTGCAAGGCAGGGGTCCAGAGACCCAGTACTTC.

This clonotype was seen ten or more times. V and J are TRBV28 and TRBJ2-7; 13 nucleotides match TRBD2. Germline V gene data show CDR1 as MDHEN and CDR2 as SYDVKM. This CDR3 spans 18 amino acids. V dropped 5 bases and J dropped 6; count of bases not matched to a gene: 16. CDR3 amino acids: CASSAPRTSGGYLSEQYF. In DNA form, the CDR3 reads TGTGCCAGCAGTGCCCCCCGGACTAGCGGGGGCTATCTTAGCGAGCAGTACTTC.

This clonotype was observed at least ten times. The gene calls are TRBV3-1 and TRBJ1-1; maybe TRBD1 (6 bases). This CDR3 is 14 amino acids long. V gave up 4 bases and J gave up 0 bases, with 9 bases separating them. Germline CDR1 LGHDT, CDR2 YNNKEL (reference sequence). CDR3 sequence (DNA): TGTGCCAGCAGCCGCGGACAGATGAACACTGAAGCTTTCTTT. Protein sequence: CASSRGQMNTEAFF.

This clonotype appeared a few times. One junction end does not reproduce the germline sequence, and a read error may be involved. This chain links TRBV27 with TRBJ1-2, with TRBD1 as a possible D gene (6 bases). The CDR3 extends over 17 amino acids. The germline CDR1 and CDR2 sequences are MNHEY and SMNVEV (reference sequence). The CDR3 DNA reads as TGTGCCAGCAGTTTATCGGCAGGGGCCGGCGGTATCTATGGCTACACCTTT. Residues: CASSLSAGAGGIYGYTF.

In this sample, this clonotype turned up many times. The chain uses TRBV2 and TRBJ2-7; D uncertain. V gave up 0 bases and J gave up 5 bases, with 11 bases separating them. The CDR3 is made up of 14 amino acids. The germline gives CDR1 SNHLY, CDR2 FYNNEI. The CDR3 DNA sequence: TGTGCCAGCAGTGAAGCCAGGTTAACCCACGAGCAGTACTTC. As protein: CASSEARLTHEQYF.

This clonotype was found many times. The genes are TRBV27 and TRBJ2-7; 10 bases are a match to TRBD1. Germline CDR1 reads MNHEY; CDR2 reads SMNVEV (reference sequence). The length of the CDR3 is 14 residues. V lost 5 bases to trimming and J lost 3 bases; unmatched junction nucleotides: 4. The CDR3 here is CASSGGDRGYEQYF. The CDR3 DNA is TGTGCCAGCAGTGGGGGGGACAGGGGCTACGAGCAGTACTTC.

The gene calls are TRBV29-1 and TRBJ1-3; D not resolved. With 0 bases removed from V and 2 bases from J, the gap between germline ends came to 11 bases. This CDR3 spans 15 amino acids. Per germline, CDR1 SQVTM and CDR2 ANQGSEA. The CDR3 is CSVEDRNSPGNTIYF. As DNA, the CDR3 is TGCAGCGTTGAAGATCGGAACAGCCCTGGAAACACCATATATTTT.

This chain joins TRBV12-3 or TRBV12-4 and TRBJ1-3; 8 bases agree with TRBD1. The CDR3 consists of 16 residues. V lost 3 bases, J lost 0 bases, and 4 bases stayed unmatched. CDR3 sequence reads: CASSLTGANSGNTIYF. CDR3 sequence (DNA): TGTGCCAGCAGTTTGACAGGGGCAAACTCTGGAAACACCATATATTTT.

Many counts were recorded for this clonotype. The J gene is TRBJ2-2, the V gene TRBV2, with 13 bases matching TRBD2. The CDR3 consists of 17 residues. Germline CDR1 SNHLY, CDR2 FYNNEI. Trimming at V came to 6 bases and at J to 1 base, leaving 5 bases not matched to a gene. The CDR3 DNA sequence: TGTGCCAGCAGATTGGGACTAGCGGGGATGAACACCGGGGAGCTGTTTTTT. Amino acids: CASRLGLAGMNTGELFF.

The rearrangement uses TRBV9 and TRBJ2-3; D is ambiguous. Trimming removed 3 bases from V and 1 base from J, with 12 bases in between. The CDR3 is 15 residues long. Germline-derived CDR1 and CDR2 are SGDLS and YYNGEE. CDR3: CASSDGPTGTDTQYF. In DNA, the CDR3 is TGTGCCAGCAGCGATGGACCGACGGGCACAGATACGCAGTATTTT.

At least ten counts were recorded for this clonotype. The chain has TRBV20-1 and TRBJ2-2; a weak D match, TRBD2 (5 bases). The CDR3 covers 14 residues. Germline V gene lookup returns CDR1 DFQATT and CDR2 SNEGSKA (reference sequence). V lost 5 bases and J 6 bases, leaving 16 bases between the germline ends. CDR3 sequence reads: CSALERGGAGELFF. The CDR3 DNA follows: TGCAGTGCTTTGGAGCGAGGAGGTGCCGGGGAGCTGTTTTTT.

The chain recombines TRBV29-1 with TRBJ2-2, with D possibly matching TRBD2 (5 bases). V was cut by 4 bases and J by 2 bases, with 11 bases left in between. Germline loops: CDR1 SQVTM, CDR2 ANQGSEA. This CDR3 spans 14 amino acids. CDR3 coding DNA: TGCAGCGTTGTGGGAGCCCTAAACACCGGGGAGCTGTTTTTT. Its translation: CSVVGALNTGELFF.

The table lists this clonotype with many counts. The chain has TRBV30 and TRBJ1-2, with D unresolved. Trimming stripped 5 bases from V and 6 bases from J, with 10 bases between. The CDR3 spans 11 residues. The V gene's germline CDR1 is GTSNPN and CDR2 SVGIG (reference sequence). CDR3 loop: CAWGPVNGYTF. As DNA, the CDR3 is TGTGCCTGGGGACCGGTTAATGGCTACACCTTC.

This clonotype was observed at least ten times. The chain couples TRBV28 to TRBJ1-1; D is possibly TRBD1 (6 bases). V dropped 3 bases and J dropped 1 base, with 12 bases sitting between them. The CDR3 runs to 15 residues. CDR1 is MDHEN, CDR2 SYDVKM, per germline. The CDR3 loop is CASSFIPGQNTEAFF. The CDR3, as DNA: TGTGCCAGCAGTTTTATACCGGGACAGAACACTGAAGCTTTCTTT.

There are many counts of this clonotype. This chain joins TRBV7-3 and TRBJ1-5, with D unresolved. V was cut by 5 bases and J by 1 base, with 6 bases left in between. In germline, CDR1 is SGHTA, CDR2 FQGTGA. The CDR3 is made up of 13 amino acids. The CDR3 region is CASSPGSNQPQHF. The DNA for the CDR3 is TGTGCCAGCAGCCCGGGCAGCAATCAGCCCCAGCATTTT.

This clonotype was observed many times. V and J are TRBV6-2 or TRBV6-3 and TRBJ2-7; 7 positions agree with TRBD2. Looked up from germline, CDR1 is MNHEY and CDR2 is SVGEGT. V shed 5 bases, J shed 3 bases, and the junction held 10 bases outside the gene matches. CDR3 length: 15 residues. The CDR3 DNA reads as TGTGCCAGCAGTGAGATCCGGGAGGAGGGCTACGAGCAGTACTTC. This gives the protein CASSEIREEGYEQYF.

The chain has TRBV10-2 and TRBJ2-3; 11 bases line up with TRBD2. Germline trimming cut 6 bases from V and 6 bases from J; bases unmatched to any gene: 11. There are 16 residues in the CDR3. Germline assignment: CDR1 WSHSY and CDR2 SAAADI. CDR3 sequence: CASSGRTSGRGDTQYF. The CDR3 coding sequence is TGCGCCAGCAGCGGTCGAACTAGCGGGAGAGGTGATACGCAGTATTTT.

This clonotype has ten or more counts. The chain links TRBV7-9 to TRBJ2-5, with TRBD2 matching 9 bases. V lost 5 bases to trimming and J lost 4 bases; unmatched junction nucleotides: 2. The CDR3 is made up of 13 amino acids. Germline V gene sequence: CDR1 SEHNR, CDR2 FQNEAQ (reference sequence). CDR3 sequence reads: CASSNSGRETQYF. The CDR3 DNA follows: TGTGCCAGCAGCAATAGCGGGAGAGAGACCCAGTACTTC. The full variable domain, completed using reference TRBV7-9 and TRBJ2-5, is DTGVSQNPRHKITKRGQNVTFRCDPISEHNRLYWYRQTLGQGPEFLTYFQNEAQLEKSRLLSDRFSAERPKGSFSTLEIQRTEQGDSAMYLCASSNSGRETQYFGPGTRLLVL.

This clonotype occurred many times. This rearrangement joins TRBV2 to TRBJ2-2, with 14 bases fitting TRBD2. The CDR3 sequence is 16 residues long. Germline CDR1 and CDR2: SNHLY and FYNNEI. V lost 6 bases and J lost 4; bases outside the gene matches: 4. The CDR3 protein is CASRRLAGGATGELFF. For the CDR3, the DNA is TGTGCCAGCAGAAGACTAGCGGGAGGGGCCACCGGGGAGCTGTTTTTT.

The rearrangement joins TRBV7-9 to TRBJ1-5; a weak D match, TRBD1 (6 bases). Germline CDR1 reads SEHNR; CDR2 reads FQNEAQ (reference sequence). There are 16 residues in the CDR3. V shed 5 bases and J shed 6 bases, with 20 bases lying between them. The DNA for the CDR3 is TGTGCCAGCAGCCCAACAGGGAAGGGAAAAGGTCAGCCCCAGCATTTT. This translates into CASSPTGKGKGQPQHF.

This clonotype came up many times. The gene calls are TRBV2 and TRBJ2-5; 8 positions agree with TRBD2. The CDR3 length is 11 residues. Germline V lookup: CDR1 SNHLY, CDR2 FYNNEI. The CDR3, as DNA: TGTGCTGCGCGGGGGGAAGAGACCCAGTACTTC. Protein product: CAARGEETQYF.

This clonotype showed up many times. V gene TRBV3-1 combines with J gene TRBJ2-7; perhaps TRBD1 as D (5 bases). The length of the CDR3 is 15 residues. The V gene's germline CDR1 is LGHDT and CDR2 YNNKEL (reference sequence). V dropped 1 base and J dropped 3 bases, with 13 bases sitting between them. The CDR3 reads CASSQGTHLGYEQYF. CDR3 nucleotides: TGTGCCAGCAGCCAAGGGACACATCTGGGCTACGAGCAGTACTTC.

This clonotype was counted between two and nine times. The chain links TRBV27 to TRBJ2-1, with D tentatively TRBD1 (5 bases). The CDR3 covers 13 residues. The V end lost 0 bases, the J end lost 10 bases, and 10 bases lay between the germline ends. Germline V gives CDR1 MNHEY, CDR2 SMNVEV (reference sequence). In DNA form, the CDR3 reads TGTGCCAGCAGTTTATCAGGGGTAGGAGAGCAGTTCTTC. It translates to CASSLSGVGEQFF.

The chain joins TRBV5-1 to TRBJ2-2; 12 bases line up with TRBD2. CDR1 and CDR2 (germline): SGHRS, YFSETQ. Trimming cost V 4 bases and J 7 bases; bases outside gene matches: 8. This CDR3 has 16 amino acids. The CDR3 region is CASSPWTSGNLGELFF. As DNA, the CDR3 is TGCGCCAGCAGCCCCTGGACTAGCGGGAACCTCGGGGAGCTGTTTTTT.

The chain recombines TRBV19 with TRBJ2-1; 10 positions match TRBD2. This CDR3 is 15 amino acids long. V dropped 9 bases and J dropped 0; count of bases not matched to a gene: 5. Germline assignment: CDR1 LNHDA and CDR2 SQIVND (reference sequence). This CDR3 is CASTSGVSSYNEQFF. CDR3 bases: TGTGCCAGCACTAGCGGGGTGAGCTCCTACAATGAGCAGTTCTTC.

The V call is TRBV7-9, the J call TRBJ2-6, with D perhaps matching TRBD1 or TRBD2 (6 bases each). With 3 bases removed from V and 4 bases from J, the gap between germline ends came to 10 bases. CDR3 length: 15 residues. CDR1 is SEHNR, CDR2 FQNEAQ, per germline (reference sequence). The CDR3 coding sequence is TGTGCCAGCAGCTTCGGGGGCGGGGGGGCCAACGTCCTGACTTTC. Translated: CASSFGGGGANVLTF.

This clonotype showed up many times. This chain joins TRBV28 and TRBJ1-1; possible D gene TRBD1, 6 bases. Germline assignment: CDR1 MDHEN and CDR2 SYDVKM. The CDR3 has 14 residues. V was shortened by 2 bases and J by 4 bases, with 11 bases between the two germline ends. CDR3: CASSLIGGSTEAFF. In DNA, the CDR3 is TGTGCCAGCAGTTTAATAGGGGGAAGCACTGAAGCTTTCTTT.

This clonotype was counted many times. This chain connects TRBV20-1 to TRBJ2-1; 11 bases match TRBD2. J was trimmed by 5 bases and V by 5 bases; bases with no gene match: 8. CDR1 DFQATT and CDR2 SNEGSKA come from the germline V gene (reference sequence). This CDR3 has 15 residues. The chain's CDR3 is CSAGAGLAVNNEQFF. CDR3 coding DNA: TGCAGTGCTGGGGCGGGACTAGCGGTAAACAATGAGCAGTTCTTC.

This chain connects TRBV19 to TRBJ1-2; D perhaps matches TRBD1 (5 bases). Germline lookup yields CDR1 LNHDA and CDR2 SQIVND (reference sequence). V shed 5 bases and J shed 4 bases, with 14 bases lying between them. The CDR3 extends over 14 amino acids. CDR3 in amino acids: CASSPPGRGYGYTF. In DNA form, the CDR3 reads TGTGCCAGTAGTCCACCGGGACGGGGCTATGGCTACACCTTC.

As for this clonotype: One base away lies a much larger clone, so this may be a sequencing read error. CDR3 sequence (DNA): TGTGCCAGCAGTGATGGCAATCAGCCCCAGCATTTT. The encoded protein is CASSDGNQPQHF. This chain joins TRBV2 and TRBJ1-5; the D is unclear. Germline CDR1 and CDR2: SNHLY and FYNNEI. The CDR3 has 12 residues. Trimming took 3 bases from V and 2 from J, leaving 2 bases between them.